This T cell receptor (beta chain) came from a study of OX40 agonist ivuxolimab in advanced cancers. In its sample, this clone was seen once. TCRdb's table, derived via immunoSEQ multiplex PCR, lists solely in-frame clones and lacks some. The profile covers some 83,000 clones, with more than 85% appearing a single time and under 8% taken by the ten largest. This CDR3 has 12 amino acids. Per germline, CDR1 SGHAT and CDR2 FQNNGV. V was clipped by 4 bases and J by 9 bases, with 11 bases between them. The receptor's source is an adult with an advanced solid tumor such as melanoma, head and neck, liver or kidney cancer. The chain links TRBV11-2 to TRBJ2-3; a weak D match, TRBD1 (5 bases). The specimen comprised CD4+ or CD8+ T cells sorted from blood, sampled in a trial of the OX40 agonist ivuxolimab. This CDR3 is CASSSLRATQYF. The CDR3 DNA follows: TGTGCCAGCAGCTCCCTCAGGGCCACGCAGTATTTT. The whole variable domain, remainder taken from reference TRBV11-2 and TRBJ2-3, is EAGVAQSPRYKIIEKRQSVAFWCNPISGHATLYWYQQILGQGPKLLIQFQNNGVVDDSQLPKDRFSAERLKGVDSTLKIQPAKLEDSAVYLCASSSLRATQYFGPGTRLTVL.